One sample yielded the 17 T cell receptor beta chains listed below, sequenced in a study of blood T cells in healthy people across ages. A second about 6 to 12 cycle PCR used barcoded and J-beta primers. In TCRdb, the 5' RACE reads were re-called with MiXCR into one record per CDR3 protein. This table holds 800,000 to 950,000 distinct CDR3 sequences, about 48% found once. Sequencing was done on a sample of blood. The receptors were gathered from a man aged 25-45 years in good health.

The genes are TRBV6-6 and TRBJ2-1; D is ambiguous. V lost 0 bases and J 8 bases, leaving 17 bases between the germline ends. The CDR3 spans 16 residues. The germline V gene has CDR1 MNHNY and CDR2 SVGAGI (reference sequence). Written as DNA, the CDR3 is TGTGCCAGCAGTTACTCGATCGCGTCTAAAGGTCATGAGCAGTTCTTC. The encoded protein is CASSYSIASKGHEQFF.

Details on this clonotype: An end of the junction differs from the germline gene, which may be a read error. The genes are TRBV27 and TRBJ2-4; possibly TRBD1 or TRBD2 for D (5 bases each). Gene TRBJ2-7 matches the end of the DNA better, so the J call may be wrong. CDR3 length: 12 residues. Germline CDR1 and CDR2: MNHEY and SMNVEV (reference sequence). DNA for the CDR3: TGTGCCATCAGTTTCTCAGGGAGCGAGCAGTACTTC. This encodes CAISFSGSEQYF.

The sample holds a few counts of this clonotype. The CDR3 DNA sequence: TGTGCCAGCAGTTCCCGACTAGCGGGGTTCACAGATACGCAGTATTTT. This sequence encodes CASSSRLAGFTDTQYF. V is TRBV6-6 and J is TRBJ2-3, with 11 bases that match TRBD2. V was clipped by 4 bases and J by 2 bases; unmatched bases: 5. Germline lookup yields CDR1 MNHNY and CDR2 SVGAGI (reference sequence). The CDR3 contains 16 residues.

There are a few counts of this clonotype. The gene calls are TRBV6-1 and TRBJ2-7; the D gene is possibly TRBD2 (5 bases). Germline V gene data show CDR1 as MNHNS and CDR2 as SASEGT. The germline V and J ends were trimmed by 5 bases and 0 bases, with 14 bases remaining between them. This CDR3 comprises 15 residues. CDR3 bases: TGTGCCAGCAGTTCAAACTGGGAGAGCTCCTACGAGCAGTACTTC. Its translation: CASSSNWESSYEQYF.

The sample holds many counts of this clonotype. At one of its ends the junction is not consistent with the germline gene, which may arise from a read error. The gene calls are TRBV12-3 or TRBV12-4 and TRBJ2-3, with 8 bases aligning to TRBD2. The length of the CDR3 is 14 residues. DNA of the CDR3: TGTGCCAGCAGCTTAGCGGGGAGCGCAGATACGCAGTATTTT. Its translation: CASSLAGSADTQYF.

The chain uses TRBV10-3 and TRBJ1-2, with D unresolved. Germline CDR1 and CDR2: ENHRY and SYGVKD. The V gene lost 3 bases and the J gene lost 3 bases, with 8 bases spanning the gap. CDR3 length: 13 amino acids. In DNA form, the CDR3 reads TGTGCCATCAGTGACACCGAAGACTATGGCTACACCTTC. It encodes CAISDTEDYGYTF.

In this sample, this clonotype turned up once. The rearrangement links TRBV28 to TRBJ2-2, with D tentatively TRBD1 (5 bases). CDR3 size: 15 residues. Germline-derived CDR1 and CDR2 are MDHEN and SYDVKM. V was pared by 2 bases and J by 1 base, with 8 bases between. CDR3: CASSLLDRNTGELFF. The CDR3 DNA reads TGTGCCAGCAGTTTACTCGACAGGAACACCGGGGAGCTGTTTTTT.

The count of this clonotype is one. This chain connects TRBV28 to TRBJ1-5; D is unclear. The germline V and J ends were trimmed by 11 bases and 6 bases, with 20 bases remaining between them. Germline V gives CDR1 MDHEN, CDR2 SYDVKM. The CDR3 loop spans 14 amino acids. CDR3 residues: CASMGSGLGQPQHF. In DNA, the CDR3 is TGTGCCTCTATGGGAAGCGGCCTCGGTCAGCCCCAGCATTTT.

The V and J genes are TRBV29-1 and TRBJ1-2; possible D gene TRBD1, 6 bases. The germline V gene encodes CDR1 SQVTM and CDR2 ANQGSEA. The CDR3 contains 12 residues. The V end was cut by 7 bases, the J end by 6 bases, with 15 bases between. The CDR3 nucleotides are TGCAGCGCGCCCGGGGGGCCCGATGGCTACACCTTC. Its translation: CSAPGGPDGYTF.

In the case of this clonotype: Sequence at one end of the junction differs from germline and may be a read error. The chain uses TRBV20-1 and TRBJ2-5, with no clear D. The germline V gene encodes CDR1 DFQATT and CDR2 SNEGSKA (reference sequence). The CDR3 covers 12 residues. For the CDR3, the DNA is TGCAGTGCAAGCGACAAACAAGAGGCCCAGTACTTC. Protein: CSASDKQEAQYF.

V and J are TRBV29-1 and TRBJ2-5; D may correspond to TRBD1 or TRBD2 (5 bases each). The J call is in doubt because the DNA end fits TRBJ2-7 better. Germline lookup yields CDR1 SQVTM and CDR2 ANQGSEA. This CDR3 is built from 11 residues. CDR3 DNA sequence: TGCAGCGTTGGGGGCGGGCGCGAGCAGTACTTC. Amino acids: CSVGGGREQYF.

This chain uses TRBV7-3 with TRBJ1-2; tentative D call: TRBD1 (5 bases). The CDR3 length is 16 residues. Germline V CDR1 and CDR2: SGHTA, FQGTGA. Trimming cost V 0 bases and J 0 bases, with 11 bases left between them. The CDR3 DNA reads TGTGCCAGCAGCTTAACGCGGGGCACCTCTAACTATGGCTACACCTTC. Encoded protein: CASSLTRGTSNYGYTF. Based on the CDR3 plus reference TRBV7-3 and TRBJ1-2, the full variable domain is GAGVSQTPSNKVTEKGKYVELRCDPISGHTALYWYRQSLGQGPEFLIYFQGTGAADDSGLPNDRFFAVRPEGSVSTLKIQRTERGDSAVYLCASSLTRGTSNYGYTFGSGTRLTVV.

CDR3 region: CASSALLAGGRELAKNIQYF. In nucleotides, the CDR3 is TGTGCCAGCAGCGCCTTACTAGCGGGGGGCCGGGAATTAGCCAAAAACATTCAGTACTTC. The gene calls are TRBV9 and TRBJ2-4; 12 bases fit TRBD2. The CDR3 is made up of 20 amino acids. Per the germline V gene, CDR1 is SGDLS and CDR2 is YYNGEE. V lost 3 bases to trimming and J lost 0 bases; unmatched junction nucleotides: 13.

On this clonotype itself: A much larger clone differs from this one at a single base, so this may be a read error. This rearrangement joins TRBV27 to TRBJ2-5; 8 bases are a match to TRBD2. Germline V gene data show CDR1 as MNHEY and CDR2 as SMNVEV (reference sequence). The V and J ends lost 1 base and 6 bases, in that order; junction bases with no gene match: 13. CDR3 length: 17 residues. The CDR3 is CASSLLPSGGDMKTQYF. Written as DNA, the CDR3 is TGTGCCAGCAGTTTATTGCCCAGCGGGGGTGACATGAAGACCCAGTACTTC.

Only a few counts were recorded for this clonotype. The chain combines TRBV27 with TRBJ1-2; TRBD1 matches 7 bases. CDR1 and CDR2 (germline): MNHEY, SMNVEV (reference sequence). The CDR3 sequence is 13 residues long. J gave up 8 bases and V 3 bases, and 6 bases lay outside the gene matches. In DNA, the CDR3 is TGTGCCAGCAGTTTTGACAGGGCTCGGGGCTACACCTTC. This sequence encodes CASSFDRARGYTF.

This clonotype was seen a handful of times. This chain uses TRBV29-1 with TRBJ2-2; either TRBD1 or TRBD2 may fit D (5 bases each). Germline-derived CDR1 and CDR2 are SQVTM and ANQGSEA. This CDR3 contains 14 residues. The V gene lost 6 bases and the J gene lost 4 bases, with 15 bases spanning the gap. The CDR3 nucleotides are TGCAGCGTGGGGAGTGGCAGGGTCACCGGGGAGCTGTTTTTT. The encoded protein is CSVGSGRVTGELFF.

V gene TRBV2 combines with J gene TRBJ2-2, with D maybe TRBD1 (6 bases). There are 14 residues in the CDR3. V was clipped by 7 bases and J by 4 bases, with 13 bases between them. Germline assignment: CDR1 SNHLY and CDR2 FYNNEI. This CDR3 is CASKEGGITGELFF. The CDR3 DNA follows: TGTGCCAGCAAGGAAGGGGGAATCACCGGGGAGCTGTTTTTT.